Listed below are T cell receptor beta chains from one sample, sequenced in a study of chemoradiotherapy in HPV16-positive cancers. Profiling relied on immunoSEQ multiplex PCR, and the TCRdb table lists in-frame clones only, not all of them. In the table there are over a thousand clones, around 82% of which are singletons. Sample: tumor tissue, taken from a patient who underwent chemoradiotherapy. These receptors were obtained from a human donor with HPV-associated anogenital cancer. Both conserved end residues are trimmed from each CDR3. Fields, in order: V gene, J gene, CDR3 protein.

v_gene: TRBV2
j_gene: TRBJ2-1
CDR3aa: ASSVRDNSYNEQF

v_gene: TRBV27
j_gene: TRBJ2-3
CDR3aa: ASSTSPSTDTQY

v_gene: TRBV28
j_gene: TRBJ1-6
CDR3aa: ASSLYTGASSPLH

v_gene: TRBV6-4
j_gene: TRBJ2-2
CDR3aa: ASSDSQGDTGELF

v_gene: TRBV7-9
j_gene: TRBJ1-2
CDR3aa: ASSHRESGYT

v_gene: TRBV28
j_gene: TRBJ2-3
CDR3aa: ASSLGGGSADTQY

v_gene: TRBV2
j_gene: TRBJ1-2
CDR3aa: ASTSLGTGGDGYT

v_gene: TRBV10-3
j_gene: TRBJ1-3
CDR3aa: ATSDRSSGNTIY

v_gene: TRBV4-1
j_gene: TRBJ1-3
CDR3aa: ASSLEDDEGNTIY

v_gene: TRBV27
j_gene: TRBJ2-7
CDR3aa: ASRRPHTGPNVGYEQY

v_gene: TRBV19
j_gene: TRBJ2-6
CDR3aa: ASSTGQASGANVLT

v_gene: TRBV7-8
j_gene: TRBJ2-3
CDR3aa: ASSLVTVAGTQY

v_gene: TRBV18
j_gene: TRBJ2-7
CDR3aa: ASSPEITSYEQY

v_gene: TRBV10-3
j_gene: TRBJ1-1
CDR3aa: AISPLRDSDTEAF

v_gene: TRBV7-8
j_gene: TRBJ2-2
CDR3aa: ASSSRTGRSTGELF

v_gene: TRBV7-2
j_gene: TRBJ1-2
CDR3aa: ASSLAKGGDSNYGYT

v_gene: TRBV6-1
j_gene: TRBJ1-2
CDR3aa: ASRHRDFYGYT

v_gene: TRBV9
j_gene: TRBJ2-3
CDR3aa: ASSGSGGGDTQY

v_gene: TRBV7-2
j_gene: TRBJ2-3
CDR3aa: ASSLYLNTDTQY

v_gene: TRBV9
j_gene: TRBJ2-1
CDR3aa: ASSVSSSYNEQF

v_gene: TRBV18
j_gene: TRBJ2-3
CDR3aa: ASSPALDRGPTDTQY

v_gene: TRBV7-9
j_gene: TRBJ2-1
CDR3aa: ASSYLGGNSYNEQF

v_gene: TRBV5-4
j_gene: TRBJ2-1
CDR3aa: ASSYRTDYNEQF

v_gene: TRBV5-1
j_gene: TRBJ2-3
CDR3aa: ASSSGGQFYTDTQY

v_gene: TRBV4-2
j_gene: TRBJ2-2
CDR3aa: ASSQEVEGGFTGELF

v_gene: TRBV12-5
j_gene: TRBJ2-5
CDR3aa: ASGSRGLTETQY

v_gene: TRBV28
j_gene: TRBJ2-5
CDR3aa: ASSLSWTGKETQY

v_gene: TRBV2
j_gene: TRBJ2-3
CDR3aa: ASSLTDTQY

v_gene: TRBV5-3
j_gene: TRBJ1-1
CDR3aa: ARSLEWGQVNTEAF

v_gene: TRBV28
j_gene: TRBJ2-1
CDR3aa: ASRSGGSSYNEQF

v_gene: TRBV6-6
j_gene: TRBJ1-2
CDR3aa: ASSSHDRQGEDGYT

v_gene: TRBV6-1
j_gene: TRBJ1-5
CDR3aa: ASSEFWQPSNQPQH

v_gene: TRBV2
j_gene: TRBJ1-5
CDR3aa: ASRGQGIVNQPQH